This entry lists 10 T cell receptor beta chains sequenced from one sample in a study of cytomegalovirus exposure and HLA in healthy donors. Assay used: immunoSEQ multiplex PCR; TCRdb lists only in-frame clones, some missing. Among fewer than 250,000 clones listed, around nine tenths were seen once. Sequenced sample: PBMCs. The receptors shown here come from a man between 18 and 35 years old in good health and CMV-seronegative.

The rearrangement joins TRBV9 to TRBJ2-7; possible D gene TRBD2, 6 bases. The germline CDR1 and CDR2 sequences are SGDLS and YYNGEE. There are 10 residues in the CDR3. The CDR3 coding sequence is TGTGTGAAAATCGGGGGCGAGCAGTACTTC. This gives the protein CVKIGGEQYF.

The rearrangement uses TRBV5-1 and TRBJ1-3, with TRBD1 matching 7 bases. The CDR3 sequence is 13 residues long. Germline assignment: CDR1 SGHRS and CDR2 YFSETQ. J gave up 9 bases and V 4 bases, and 7 bases lay outside the gene matches. The CDR3 region has the DNA TGCGCCAGCAGCCGCGACAGGGAGGCCACCATATATTTT. Its protein is CASSRDREATIYF.

V usage is TRBV6-5 and J usage is TRBJ2-3; D call uncertain. Trimming removed 9 bases at V and 3 bases at J, with 10 bases between. The CDR3 totals 12 residues. CDR1 and CDR2 (germline): MNHEY, SVGAGI. The CDR3 sequence: CARGFWTDTQYF. CDR3 DNA: TGTGCCAGGGGCTTTTGGACAGATACGCAGTATTTT.

CDR3 nucleotide sequence: TGCGCCAGCAGCCAAGAAGGACGGCGGGCGGACACCATATATTTT. Translated, it gives CASSQEGRRADTIYF. V and J are TRBV4-3 and TRBJ1-3, with D hard to call. Germline lookup yields CDR1 LGHNA and CDR2 YSLEER. This CDR3 region has 15 residues. The V end lost 0 bases, the J end lost 8 bases, and 14 bases lay between the germline ends.

The chain is built from TRBV6-5 and TRBJ1-6, with 8 positions matching TRBD1. Trimming cost V 8 bases and J 10 bases; bases outside gene matches: 7. The length of the CDR3 is 13 residues. Germline CDR1 and CDR2: MNHEY and SVGAGI. CDR3 sequence: CASLEDRGSPLHF. The CDR3 DNA reads TGTGCCAGCCTAGAAGACAGGGGCTCACCCCTCCACTTT.

The rearrangement joins TRBV10-1 to TRBJ2-5; TRBD2 matches 16 bases. Looked up from germline, CDR1 is WNHNN and CDR2 is SYGVQD (reference sequence). The CDR3 length is 18 residues. The V and J ends lost 4 bases and 2 bases, in that order; junction bases with no gene match: 7. CDR3 bases: TGCGCCAGCAGTGGAGGGACTAGCGGGAGGGGGGCACAAGAGACCCAGTACTTC. This sequence encodes CASSGGTSGRGAQETQYF.

The J gene is TRBJ1-5, the V gene TRBV10-3; 10 bases map to TRBD1. V shed 8 bases and J 2 bases; nucleotides not matched to a gene: 0. The CDR3 loop spans 13 amino acids. Germline CDR1 ENHRY, CDR2 SYGVKD. The DNA for the CDR3 is TGTGCCATCGGGACAGGGGGCAATCAGCCCCAGCATTTT. Amino acid sequence: CAIGTGGNQPQHF.

V is TRBV7-2 and J is TRBJ2-1; possible D gene TRBD1, 5 bases. Germline CDR1 reads SGHTA; CDR2 reads FQGNSA. CDR3 length: 13 amino acids. Trimming removed 1 base from V and 6 bases from J, with 7 bases in between. CDR3 sequence: CASSLDRGNEQFF. CDR3 bases: TGTGCCAGCAGCTTAGATAGGGGCAATGAGCAGTTCTTC.

The CDR3 DNA reads TGTGCCAGCAGCTTGGGGAGGACAGGGAATTTCTACGAGCAGTACTTC. This codes for CASSLGRTGNFYEQYF. The rearrangement joins TRBV11-3 to TRBJ2-7; 8 bases agree with TRBD1. V gave up 3 bases and J gave up 3 bases; unmatched junction bases: 10. CDR1 and CDR2 (germline): SGHNT, YENEEA. The CDR3 covers 16 residues. Complete variable domain (other parts from reference TRBV11-3 and TRBJ2-7): EAGVVQSPRYKIIEKKQPVAFWCNPISGHNTLYWYLQNLGQGPELLIRYENEEAVDDSQLPKDRFSAERLKGVDSTLKIQPAELGDSAVYLCASSLGRTGNFYEQYFGPGTRLTVT.

The genes are TRBV4-1 and TRBJ1-2; D is perhaps TRBD1 (6 bases). Germline CDR1 reads MGHRA; CDR2 reads YSYEKL. The CDR3 extends over 13 amino acids. The V gene lost 5 bases and the J gene lost 3 bases, with 10 bases spanning the gap. The CDR3 loop is CASSSQGHYGYTF. As DNA, the CDR3 is TGCGCCAGCAGCTCACAGGGCCACTATGGCTACACCTTC.